This T cell receptor (beta chain) was recovered during a study of blood T cell repertoires in COVID-19 (dated by TCRdb to between 2020 and 2021). Background for the entire study: Samples covering the acute and convalescent phases of COVID-19 were provided by collaborators in the United States, Italy and Spain. The prospective study material was composed of cDNA or gDNA derived from T cells, B-cell-depleted T cells, or PBMCs. Subjects who had been exposed to COVID-19, were actively infected with it, or had recovered from it provided the deeply sampled blood TCRbeta repertoires that made up the dataset. The repertoires were released in a freely available public database intended as a resource for research on the immune response to SARS-CoV-2. The samples were drawn from the first 160 participants of the ongoing ImmuneRACE study and from some 1,300 subjects provided by 6 global collaborators. Sample metadata almost always included a de-identified subject ID, COVID-19 status, age in years and sex. Where HLA class I and class II types were available, the types were taken from metadata supplied by the sample provider, not from assay-based typing. Overall study outcomes, separate from this receptor: The quantity of clinical and demographic metadata differed by source and by participant and was supplied without curation.

This clone was counted a few times. The antigen it binds to is not known. There are no base qualities to consult, and no much larger clone falls within one base. Looking up the germline V gene yields CDR1 KGHSH and CDR2 LQKENI. From its cysteine to its phenylalanine, the CDR3 spans 13 amino acids. Left in the record is the CDR3 DNA by itself, 39 bases read in frame from the first base. The trim is 0 bases for V and 8 bases for J, with a gap of 10 bases between the germline ends. The immunoSEQ Assay, a bias-controlled multiplex PCR, was used to amplify TCRbeta CDR3 regions from genomic DNA. The published analysis was carried out like this. The number of nucleated cells in each sample was estimated from the amplification of reference gene primers within the assay. To quantify the absolute abundance of each unique TCRbeta CDR3 rearrangement, sequence reads were collapsed and filtered. Productive Simpson clonality was computed per sample as the square root of Simpson's diversity index over productive rearrangements. The immuneACCESS repertoire file appears here via TCRdb, limited to in-frame rearrangements. These files lack a portion of the clones; in checked studies, under half of the deficit traces to unresolved V genes, and the cause of the others is not known. The DNA was the basis for D and trimming; V, J and clone size are from that table. For this sample the table gives tens of thousands of clones, of which 75% to 85% were detected only once. The ten largest clones take up 15% to 20% of the sample.

Collaborating institutions collected whole blood in K2EDTA tubes following their own protocols. For TCRbeta analysis, collaborators shipped samples in one of three forms: frozen whole blood, isolated PBMCs, or DNA extracted from either of those sample types. The sample comprised peripheral blood. The sequence joins TRBV18 to TRBJ1-1; no confident D gene assignment can be made. The TCR comes from a woman of 80 years or more with acute or convalescent COVID-19. This receptor has the CDR3 CASSPPRKEEAFF. DNA sequence: TGTGCCAGCTCACCACCGCGGAAGGAGGAAGCTTTCTTT.